Below are 10 T cell receptor beta chains sequenced from a single sample in a study of blood T cells in healthy people across ages. The authors ran a second PCR of roughly 6 to 11 cycles using a sample-barcoded 5' primer and a J-beta primer mix. TCRdb reprocessed the 5' RACE reads with MiXCR, giving one entry per CDR3 protein. The table has hundreds of thousands of distinct CDR3 sequences, 20% to 25% seen once. The data also belong to a second study, concerning T cells of mothers and their children.

The sequencing sample was made of blood. These receptors were obtained from a boy aged 10-17 years in good health.

V usage is TRBV7-2 and J usage is TRBJ1-5, with D possibly matching TRBD1 (5 bases). Germline-derived CDR1 and CDR2 are SGHTA and FQGNSA. The ends were cut back, 5 bases at V and 5 bases at J, with 13 bases in the middle. This CDR3 is built from 14 residues. In nucleotides, the CDR3 is TGTGCCAGCAGCCCAGCAGGGATACATCAGCCCCAGCATTTT. It specifies CASSPAGIHQPQHF.

This chain uses TRBV12-3 or TRBV12-4 with TRBJ1-1; TRBD1 is a possible D gene (6 bases). The V and J ends lost 6 bases and 13 bases respectively, with 18 bases between them. This CDR3 has 12 residues. The chain's CDR3 is CASSPTGTGGFF. The DNA for the CDR3 is TGTGCCAGCAGCCCAACAGGGACGGGAGGTTTCTTT.

The V gene is TRBV25-1, the J gene TRBJ2-5, with TRBD2 matching over 8 bases. Germline assignment: CDR1 MGHDK and CDR2 SYGVNS. Unmatched junction bases numbered 11, after V lost 3 bases and J lost 2 bases. The CDR3 sequence is 17 residues long. CDR3 sequence: CASSEGIIGGDQETQYF. As DNA, the CDR3 is TGTGCCAGCAGTGAGGGGATTATCGGGGGGGATCAAGAGACCCAGTACTTC.

This clonotype was seen a few times. The V call is TRBV2, the J call TRBJ1-1; 7 nucleotides agree with TRBD1. Germline lookup yields CDR1 SNHLY and CDR2 FYNNEI. The CDR3 loop spans 13 amino acids. Unmatched junction bases numbered 6, after V lost 7 bases and J lost 4 bases. The CDR3: CASTEGASTEAFF. In DNA, the CDR3 is TGTGCCAGCACTGAGGGGGCGAGCACTGAAGCTTTCTTT.

The rearrangement joins TRBV7-9 to TRBJ2-5; the match to TRBD1 covers 7 bases. The CDR3 totals 14 residues. CDR1 and CDR2 (germline): SEHNR, FQNEAQ (reference sequence). Germline trimming cut 5 bases from V and 1 base from J; bases unmatched to any gene: 4. The CDR3 sequence: CASSARDSQETQYF. The CDR3 DNA sequence: TGTGCCAGCAGCGCCCGGGACAGCCAAGAGACCCAGTACTTC.

This clonotype was observed a few times. The chain couples TRBV6-1 to TRBJ2-7; TRBD2 matches 7 bases. Germline loops: CDR1 MNHNS, CDR2 SASEGT. V was clipped by 6 bases and J by 3 bases; unmatched bases: 11. The CDR3 covers 15 residues. The CDR3: CASSVTAGENYEQYF. For the CDR3, the DNA is TGTGCCAGCAGCGTAACGGCGGGGGAAAACTACGAGCAGTACTTC.

CDR3 region: CASSVGPSPFPGELFF. In DNA form, the CDR3 reads TGTGCCAGCAGCGTAGGCCCAAGTCCGTTCCCAGGGGAGCTGTTTTTT. The chain uses TRBV9 and TRBJ2-2; the D is unclear. The V and J ends lost 0 bases and 8 bases respectively, with 17 bases between them. The CDR3 is 16 amino acids. CDR1 and CDR2 from the germline V gene are SGDLS and YYNGEE.

This chain links TRBV6-1 with TRBJ2-7, with D perhaps given as TRBD1 or TRBD2 (5 bases each). Trimming stripped 1 base from V and 6 bases from J, with 7 bases between. Per the germline V gene, CDR1 is MNHNS and CDR2 is SASEGT. The CDR3 has 12 amino acids. CDR3 sequence reads: CASSEVGGEQYF. The CDR3 nucleotides are TGTGCCAGCAGTGAAGTTGGGGGCGAGCAGTACTTC.

This clonotype has just a few counts. J is TRBJ2-5 and V is TRBV25-1; maybe TRBD2 (6 bases). The germline V and J ends were trimmed by 3 bases and 2 bases, with 10 bases remaining between them. Germline V CDR1 and CDR2: MGHDK, SYGVNS. The CDR3 covers 14 residues. Here the CDR3 reads CASSDSGRQETQYF. In DNA, the CDR3 is TGTGCCAGCAGTGACTCTGGGAGGCAAGAGACCCAGTACTTC.

This clonotype was observed a few times. The germline gene is not matched at one end of the junction; a read error may be the cause. V and J are TRBV6-5 and TRBJ2-5; 8 nucleotides align to TRBD2. The germline gives CDR1 MNHEY, CDR2 SVGAGI. The CDR3 sequence is 14 residues long. CDR3 DNA: TGTACCAGCACTCGTGCGGGGGGTCAAGGGACCCAGTACTTC. Translation gives CTSTRAGGQGTQYF.